This T cell receptor (beta chain) was retrieved from a study of OX40 agonist ivuxolimab in advanced cancers. Background on the study: Patients were given ivuxolimab, an antibody that agonizes OX40 (CD134). Dose-escalation patients were diagnosed with hepatocellular carcinoma, melanoma, renal cell cancer or head and neck cancer. Around 40% of patients had received prior checkpoint inhibitor therapy. Study-wide results and limits: Clonal expansion in partial responders at 0.1-3.0 mg/kg ranked among the lowest.

Assay used: immunoSEQ multiplex PCR; TCRdb lists only in-frame clones, some missing. The data contain about 62,000 clones, about four fifths of them seen just once; the ten biggest clones take up roughly a tenth. Points on this clone: Its antigen is not known.

The receptor was derived from an adult with an advanced solid tumor such as melanoma, head and neck, liver or kidney cancer. The input for sequencing was CD4+ or CD8+ T cells sorted from blood, taken in a trial of the OX40 agonist ivuxolimab.

For the CDR3, the DNA is TGCGCCAGCAGCCCCCTCGGGGGCGACAATCAGCCCCAGCATTTT. Protein product: CASSPLGGDNQPQHF. The rearrangement joins TRBV5-1 to TRBJ1-5, with D tentatively TRBD1 (6 bases). Germline-derived CDR1 and CDR2 are SGHRS and YFSETQ. The CDR3 extends over 15 amino acids. V was shortened by 4 bases and J by 3 bases, with 14 bases between the two germline ends. Together with reference TRBV5-1 and TRBJ1-5, the CDR3 gives the full variable domain: KAGVTQTPRYLIKTRGQQVTLSCSPISGHRSVSWYQQTPGQGLQFLFEYFSETQRNKGNFPGRFSGRQFSNSRSEMNVSTLELGDSALYLCASSPLGGDNQPQHFGDGTRLSIL.